The 14 T cell receptor beta chains reported below all come from one sample, sequenced in a study of cytomegalovirus exposure and HLA in healthy donors. The PCR had 60 Vbeta and 13 Jbeta primers. The protocol was immunoSEQ multiplex PCR, while the TCRdb copy is restricted to in-frame clones and leaves out a portion. The sample holds under 200,000 clones, 80% to 90% seen once. Sequencing used PBMCs. The receptors here all came from a woman aged 18-29 years in good health and CMV-seronegative.

The J gene is TRBJ2-7, the V gene TRBV6-1, with TRBD2 identical over 9 bases. CDR1 and CDR2 from the germline V gene are MNHNS and SASEGT. The CDR3 contains 15 residues. Losses at the gene ends were 4 bases for V and 6 bases for J; bases not matched to a gene: 10. CDR3 nucleotides: TGTGCCAGCAGTGCCACAGGGGCGGGAGGGACCGAGCAGTACTTC. This codes for CASSATGAGGTEQYF.

This sequence joins TRBV7-6 and TRBJ2-2, with TRBD1 identical over 9 bases. Germline V CDR1 and CDR2: SGHVS, FNYEAQ. J lost 13 bases, V lost 5 bases, and 5 bases had no gene match. This CDR3 region has 12 residues. In DNA, the CDR3 is TGTGCCAGCAGCCTGGGACAGGGCGTGCTGTTTTTT. It translates to CASSLGQGVLFF.

The gene calls are TRBV5-1 and TRBJ1-1; maybe TRBD1 (5 bases). Between the trimmed V and J ends, which lost 1 base and 0 bases, there was a span of 10 bases. Germline loops: CDR1 SGHRS, CDR2 YFSETQ. The CDR3 spans 15 residues. This chain's CDR3 is CASSLLGDLNTEAFF. The CDR3 nucleotides are TGCGCCAGCAGCTTGTTAGGGGACTTGAACACTGAAGCTTTCTTT.

The DNA of the CDR3 is TGTGCCAGTACCTCCGGGACAGGGATTAACTATGGCTACACCTTC. This translates into CASTSGTGINYGYTF. This sequence joins TRBV19 and TRBJ1-2, with 9 bases lining up with TRBD1. This CDR3 has 15 amino acids. From germline, CDR1 is LNHDA and CDR2 SQIVND (reference sequence). After removal of 7 bases from V and 1 base from J, the junction contained 7 bases not matched to a gene.

The chain is built from TRBV11-2 and TRBJ1-2; 9 bases are a match to TRBD1. The CDR3 contains 14 residues. Germline V gene data show CDR1 as SGHAT and CDR2 as FQNNGV. V lost 6 bases, J lost 6 bases, and 8 bases stayed unmatched. The CDR3 loop is CASSRTQGADGYTF. The CDR3 nucleotides are TGTGCCAGCAGTCGGACACAGGGGGCGGATGGCTACACCTTC.

The CDR3: CASSPRSSGENIQYF. The CDR3 region has the DNA TGTGCCAGCAGCCCCCGTTCTAGCGGAGAAAACATTCAGTACTTC. J is TRBJ2-4 and V is TRBV9; 7 bases are shared with TRBD2. Germline lookup yields CDR1 SGDLS and CDR2 YYNGEE. V was pared by 4 bases and J by 5 bases, with 9 bases of the junction left unmatched. This CDR3 is 15 amino acids long.

The chain combines TRBV29-1 with TRBJ1-2; D is perhaps TRBD1 (5 bases). The CDR3 loop spans 15 amino acids. V dropped 4 bases and J dropped 1 base, with 16 bases sitting between them. Looked up from germline, CDR1 is SQVTM and CDR2 is ANQGSEA. CDR3 loop: CSVALGEGINYGYTF. The CDR3 DNA follows: TGCAGCGTTGCCCTAGGGGAAGGCATTAACTATGGCTACACCTTC. Together with reference TRBV29-1 and TRBJ1-2, the CDR3 gives the full variable domain: SAVISQKPSRDICQRGTSLTIQCQVDSQVTMMFWYRQQPGQSLTLIATANQGSEATYESGFVIDKFPISRPNLTFSTLTVSNMSPEDSSIYLCSVALGEGINYGYTFGSGTRLTVV.

The chain links TRBV19 to TRBJ1-5, with D possibly TRBD1 on 6 matching bases. Germline assignment: CDR1 LNHDA and CDR2 SQIVND (reference sequence). The CDR3 is 15 residues long. Trimming removed 7 bases from V and 6 bases from J, with 19 bases in between. The CDR3 loop reads CASMGGRGASQPQHF. As DNA, the CDR3 is TGTGCCAGTATGGGGGGGCGCGGAGCCTCTCAGCCCCAGCATTTT.

The chain combines TRBV27 with TRBJ2-7, with D perhaps TRBD1 (6 bases). V was trimmed by 4 bases and J by 1 base, leaving 8 bases between them. Germline loops: CDR1 MNHEY, CDR2 SMNVEV (reference sequence). The CDR3 totals 13 residues. CDR3 nucleotide sequence: TGTGCCAGCAGTTACAGGGAGTCCTACGAGCAGTACTTC. This encodes CASSYRESYEQYF.

The chain recombines TRBV15 with TRBJ1-6; D is uncertain. Germline V CDR1 and CDR2: LNHNV, YYDKDF (reference sequence). The CDR3 is made up of 15 amino acids. Between the trimmed V and J ends, which lost 0 bases and 6 bases, there was a span of 9 bases. The CDR3 is CATSRDGQINSPLHF. CDR3 DNA sequence: TGTGCCACCAGCAGAGATGGGCAGATTAATTCACCCCTCCACTTT.

The CDR3 coding sequence is TGTGCCACCAGCAGAGGAGGGACTAGCGGTACCTACGAGCAGTACTTC. Its translation: CATSRGGTSGTYEQYF. The chain links TRBV15 to TRBJ2-7, with 11 nucleotides matching TRBD2. The CDR3 loop spans 16 amino acids. Trimming cost V 1 base and J 2 bases; bases outside gene matches: 4. The germline V gene has CDR1 LNHNV and CDR2 YYDKDF (reference sequence). Drawing the rest from reference TRBV15 and TRBJ2-7, the complete variable domain is DAMVIQNPRYQVTQFGKPVTLSCSQTLNHNVMYWYQQKSSQAPKLLFHYYDKDFNNEADTPDNFQSRRPNTSFCFLDIRSPGLGDTAMYLCATSRGGTSGTYEQYFGPGTRLTVT.

CDR3 in amino acids: CASSPRGGTGLNEQFF. The CDR3 coding sequence is TGTGCCAGCAGCCCCCGTGGCGGGACAGGGCTCAATGAGCAGTTCTTC. This chain joins TRBV7-3 and TRBJ2-1; 9 bases are a match to TRBD1. Germline V gene data show CDR1 as SGHTA and CDR2 as FQGTGA. The J segment lost 6 bases and the V segment lost 5 bases, leaving 11 bases of the junction unmatched. This CDR3 has 16 residues.

V usage is TRBV11-2 and J usage is TRBJ1-6, with D hard to call. CDR1 is SGHAT, CDR2 FQNNGV, per germline. This CDR3 has 16 amino acids. The V end was cut by 2 bases, the J end by 7 bases, with 15 bases between. Here the CDR3 reads CASSLPIDTRNSPLHF. In DNA form, the CDR3 reads TGTGCCAGCAGCTTACCAATCGACACTCGGAATTCACCCCTCCACTTT.

This rearrangement joins TRBV28 to TRBJ2-7; 8 bases line up with TRBD1. The V gene's germline CDR1 is MDHEN and CDR2 SYDVKM. This CDR3 has 15 residues. Trimming removed 6 bases from V and 0 bases from J; junction bases left unmatched: 7. In DNA, the CDR3 is TGTGCCAGCAGCCCACGACAGGGGTTCTCCTACGAGCAGTACTTC. This translates into CASSPRQGFSYEQYF.